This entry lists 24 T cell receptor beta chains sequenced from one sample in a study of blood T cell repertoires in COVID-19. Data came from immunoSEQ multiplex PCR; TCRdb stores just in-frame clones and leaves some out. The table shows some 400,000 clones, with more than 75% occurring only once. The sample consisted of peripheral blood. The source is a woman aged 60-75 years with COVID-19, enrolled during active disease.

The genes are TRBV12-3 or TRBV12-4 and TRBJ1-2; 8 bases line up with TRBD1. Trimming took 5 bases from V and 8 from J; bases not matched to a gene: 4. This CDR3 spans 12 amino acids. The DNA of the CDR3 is TGTGCCAGCAGTCCTACAGGGGGGGGCTACACCTTC. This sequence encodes CASSPTGGGYTF.

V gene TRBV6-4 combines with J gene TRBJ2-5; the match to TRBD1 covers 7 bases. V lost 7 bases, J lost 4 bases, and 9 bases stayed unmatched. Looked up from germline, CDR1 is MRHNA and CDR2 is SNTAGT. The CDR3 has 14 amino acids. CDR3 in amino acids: CASITGQDRETQYF. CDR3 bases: TGTGCCAGCATCACCGGACAGGATCGAGAGACCCAGTACTTC.

For the CDR3, the DNA is TGCAGCGTCATACAGGGCGCCCAGACCCAGCATTTT. It is translated as CSVIQGAQTQHF. V gene TRBV29-1 combines with J gene TRBJ1-5, with TRBD1 as a possible D gene (6 bases). Germline V gives CDR1 SQVTM, CDR2 ANQGSEA. The CDR3 is 12 residues long. V lost 6 bases, J lost 11 bases, and 17 bases lay in between. Using reference TRBV29-1 and TRBJ1-5 for the parts outside the CDR3, the full variable domain is SAVISQKPSRDICQRGTSLTIQCQVDSQVTMMFWYRQQPGQSLTLIATANQGSEATYESGFVIDKFPISRPNLTFSTLTVSNMSPEDSSIYLCSVIQGAQTQHFGDGTRLSIL.

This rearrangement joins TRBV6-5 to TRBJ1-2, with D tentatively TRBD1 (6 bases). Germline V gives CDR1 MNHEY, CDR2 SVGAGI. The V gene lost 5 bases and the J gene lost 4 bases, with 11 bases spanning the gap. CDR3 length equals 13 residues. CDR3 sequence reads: CASSQGSLYGYTF. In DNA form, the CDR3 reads TGTGCCAGCAGTCAGGGGTCCCTCTATGGCTACACCTTC.

The CDR3 coding sequence is TGTGCCAGCAGTTCCAAACTGCAGGGGGTCAACTATGGCTACACCTTC. It codes for CASSSKLQGVNYGYTF. The J gene is TRBJ1-2, the V gene TRBV6-5; 7 positions match TRBD1. Trimming at V came to 4 bases and at J to 2 bases, leaving 10 bases not matched to a gene. The CDR3 consists of 16 residues. Germline V lookup: CDR1 MNHEY, CDR2 SVGAGI.

The CDR3 sequence: CASSPEGPGGSYNEQFF. The CDR3 DNA reads TGCGCCAGCAGCCCCGAGGGGCCGGGGGGCTCCTACAATGAGCAGTTCTTC. The rearrangement links TRBV5-1 to TRBJ2-1, with 7 bases aligning to TRBD2. The CDR3 runs to 17 residues. Germline CDR1 and CDR2: SGHRS and YFSETQ. The junction had 10 bases not matched to a gene; V was cut back by 4 bases and J by 0 bases. Full variable domain (remainder filled in from reference TRBV5-1 and TRBJ2-1): KAGVTQTPRYLIKTRGQQVTLSCSPISGHRSVSWYQQTPGQGLQFLFEYFSETQRNKGNFPGRFSGRQFSNSRSEMNVSTLELGDSALYLCASSPEGPGGSYNEQFFGPGTRLTVL.

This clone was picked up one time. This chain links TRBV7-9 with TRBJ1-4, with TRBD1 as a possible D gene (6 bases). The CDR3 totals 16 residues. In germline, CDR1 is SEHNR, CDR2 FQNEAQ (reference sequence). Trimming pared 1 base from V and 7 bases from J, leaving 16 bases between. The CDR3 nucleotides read TGTGCCAGCAGCTTAGGAACCTCCTTACAGGGTGAAAAACTGTTTTTT. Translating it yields CASSLGTSLQGEKLFF. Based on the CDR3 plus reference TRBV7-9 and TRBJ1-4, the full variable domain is DTGVSQNPRHKITKRGQNVTFRCDPISEHNRLYWYRQTLGQGPEFLTYFQNEAQLEKSRLLSDRFSAERPKGSFSTLEIQRTEQGDSAMYLCASSLGTSLQGEKLFFGSGTQLSVL.

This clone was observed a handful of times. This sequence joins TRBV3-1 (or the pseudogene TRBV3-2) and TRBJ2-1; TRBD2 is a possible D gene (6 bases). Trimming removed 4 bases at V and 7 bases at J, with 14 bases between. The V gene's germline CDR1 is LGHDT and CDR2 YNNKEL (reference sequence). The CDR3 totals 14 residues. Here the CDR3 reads CASSLFGGGNEQFF. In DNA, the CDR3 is TGTGCCAGCAGCCTCTTCGGGGGTGGAAATGAGCAGTTCTTC.

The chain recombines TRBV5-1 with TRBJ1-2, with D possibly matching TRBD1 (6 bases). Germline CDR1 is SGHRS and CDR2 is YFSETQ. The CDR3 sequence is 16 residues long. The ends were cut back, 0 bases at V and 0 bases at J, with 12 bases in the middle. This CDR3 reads CASSLGDTNSNYGYTF. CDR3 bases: TGCGCCAGCAGCTTGGGGGACACCAACTCTAACTATGGCTACACCTTC. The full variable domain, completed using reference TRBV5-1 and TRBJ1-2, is KAGVTQTPRYLIKTRGQQVTLSCSPISGHRSVSWYQQTPGQGLQFLFEYFSETQRNKGNFPGRFSGRQFSNSRSEMNVSTLELGDSALYLCASSLGDTNSNYGYTFGSGTRLTVV.

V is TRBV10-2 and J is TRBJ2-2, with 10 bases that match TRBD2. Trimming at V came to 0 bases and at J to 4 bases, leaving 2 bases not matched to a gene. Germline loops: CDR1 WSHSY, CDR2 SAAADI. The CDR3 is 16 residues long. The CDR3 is CASSESIAGGTGELFF. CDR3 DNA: TGCGCCAGCAGTGAGTCGATAGCGGGGGGCACCGGGGAGCTGTTTTTT.

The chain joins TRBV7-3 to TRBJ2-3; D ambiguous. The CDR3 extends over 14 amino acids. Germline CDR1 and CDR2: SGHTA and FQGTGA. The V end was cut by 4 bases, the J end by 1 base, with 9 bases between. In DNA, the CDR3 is TGTGCCAGCAGCTCTTCCTCGGGCACAGATACGCAGTATTTT. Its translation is CASSSSSGTDTQYF.

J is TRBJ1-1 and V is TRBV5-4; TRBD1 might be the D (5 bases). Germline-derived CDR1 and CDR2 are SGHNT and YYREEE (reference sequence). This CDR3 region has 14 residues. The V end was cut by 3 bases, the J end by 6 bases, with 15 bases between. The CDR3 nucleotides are TGTGCCAGCAGCTCCGTAAGACAGTCCCCTGAAGCTTTCTTT. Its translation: CASSSVRQSPEAFF. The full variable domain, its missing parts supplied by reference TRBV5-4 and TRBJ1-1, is ETGVTQSPTHLIKTRGQQVTLRCSSQSGHNTVSWYQQALGQGPQFIFQYYREEENGRGNFPPRFSGLQFPNYSSELNVNALELDDSALYLCASSSVRQSPEAFFGQGTRLTVV.

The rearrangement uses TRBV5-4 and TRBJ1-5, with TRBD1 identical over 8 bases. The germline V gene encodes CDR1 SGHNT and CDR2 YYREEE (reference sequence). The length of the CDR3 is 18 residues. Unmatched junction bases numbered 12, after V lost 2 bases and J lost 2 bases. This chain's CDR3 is CASSFSNPGQGGNQPQHF. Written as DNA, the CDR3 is TGTGCCAGCAGCTTCTCGAATCCCGGACAGGGTGGCAATCAGCCCCAGCATTTT. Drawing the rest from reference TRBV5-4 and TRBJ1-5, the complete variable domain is ETGVTQSPTHLIKTRGQQVTLRCSSQSGHNTVSWYQQALGQGPQFIFQYYREEENGRGNFPPRFSGLQFPNYSSELNVNALELDDSALYLCASSFSNPGQGGNQPQHFGDGTRLSIL.

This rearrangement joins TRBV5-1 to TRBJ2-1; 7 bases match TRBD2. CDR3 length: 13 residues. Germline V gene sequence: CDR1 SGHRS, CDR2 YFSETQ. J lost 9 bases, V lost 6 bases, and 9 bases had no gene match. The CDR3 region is CASTTSALGEQFF. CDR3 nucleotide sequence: TGCGCCAGCACAACTAGCGCTCTCGGTGAGCAGTTCTTC. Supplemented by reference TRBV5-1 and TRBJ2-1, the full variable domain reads KAGVTQTPRYLIKTRGQQVTLSCSPISGHRSVSWYQQTPGQGLQFLFEYFSETQRNKGNFPGRFSGRQFSNSRSEMNVSTLELGDSALYLCASTTSALGEQFFGPGTRLTVL.

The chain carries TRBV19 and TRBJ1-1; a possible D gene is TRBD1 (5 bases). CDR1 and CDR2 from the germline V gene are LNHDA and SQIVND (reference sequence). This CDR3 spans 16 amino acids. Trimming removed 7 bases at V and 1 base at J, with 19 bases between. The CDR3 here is CASMGGLGKENTEAFF. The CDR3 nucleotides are TGTGCCAGTATGGGGGGGTTGGGGAAAGAGAACACTGAAGCTTTCTTT.

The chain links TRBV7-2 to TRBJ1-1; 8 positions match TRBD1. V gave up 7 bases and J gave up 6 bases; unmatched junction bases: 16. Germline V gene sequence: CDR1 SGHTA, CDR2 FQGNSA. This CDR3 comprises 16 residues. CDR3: CASNLLPGQGGPEAFF. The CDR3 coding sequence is TGTGCCAGCAACCTTCTGCCCGGACAGGGTGGGCCTGAAGCTTTCTTT.

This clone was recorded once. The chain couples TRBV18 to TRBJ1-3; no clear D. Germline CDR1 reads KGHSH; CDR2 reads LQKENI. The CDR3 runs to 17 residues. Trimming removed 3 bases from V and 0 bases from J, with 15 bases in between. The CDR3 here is CASSPVPGPLSGNTIYF. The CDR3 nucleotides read TGTGCCAGCTCACCGGTCCCTGGGCCGCTCTCTGGAAACACCATATATTTT. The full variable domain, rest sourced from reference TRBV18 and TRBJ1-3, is NAGVMQNPRHLVRRRGQEARLRCSPMKGHSHVYWYRQLPEEGLKFMVYLQKENIIDESGMPKERFSAEFPKEGPSILRIQQVVRGDSAAYFCASSPVPGPLSGNTIYFGEGSWLTVV.

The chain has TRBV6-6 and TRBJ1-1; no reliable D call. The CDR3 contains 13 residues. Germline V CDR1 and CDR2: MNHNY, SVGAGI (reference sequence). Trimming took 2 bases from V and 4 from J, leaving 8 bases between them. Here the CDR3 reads CASSYRGGTEAFF. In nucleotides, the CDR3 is TGTGCCAGCAGTTACCGGGGAGGCACTGAAGCTTTCTTT.

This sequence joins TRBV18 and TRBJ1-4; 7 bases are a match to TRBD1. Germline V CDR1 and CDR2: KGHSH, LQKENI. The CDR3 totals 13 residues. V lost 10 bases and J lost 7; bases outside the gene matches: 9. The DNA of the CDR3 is TGTGCCACCGCGACAGGGCGGCCTGAAAAACTGTTTTTT. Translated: CATATGRPEKLFF.

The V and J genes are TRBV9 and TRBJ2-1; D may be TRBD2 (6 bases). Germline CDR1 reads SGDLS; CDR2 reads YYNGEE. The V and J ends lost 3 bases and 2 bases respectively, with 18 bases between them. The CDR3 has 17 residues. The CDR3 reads CASSASRGGYPYNEQFF. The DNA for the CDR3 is TGTGCCAGCAGCGCGAGCCGTGGAGGGTATCCCTACAATGAGCAGTTCTTC. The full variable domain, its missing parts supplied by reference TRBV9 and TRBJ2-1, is DSGVTQTPKHLITATGQRVTLRCSPRSGDLSVYWYQQSLDQGLQFLIQYYNGEERAKGNILERFSAQQFPDLHSELNLSSLELGDSALYFCASSASRGGYPYNEQFFGPGTRLTVL.

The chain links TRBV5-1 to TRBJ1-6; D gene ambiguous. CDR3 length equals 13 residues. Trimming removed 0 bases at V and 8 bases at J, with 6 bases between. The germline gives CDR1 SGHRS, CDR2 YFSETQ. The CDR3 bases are TGCGCCAGCAGCTTGGAGGAGGATTCACCCCTCCACTTT. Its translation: CASSLEEDSPLHF.

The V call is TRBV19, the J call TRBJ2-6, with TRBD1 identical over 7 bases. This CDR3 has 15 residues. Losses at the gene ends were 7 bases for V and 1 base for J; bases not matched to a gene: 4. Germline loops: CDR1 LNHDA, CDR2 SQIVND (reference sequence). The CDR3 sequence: CASKGGPSGANVLTF. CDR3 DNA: TGTGCCAGTAAAGGGGGCCCTTCTGGGGCCAACGTCCTGACTTTC.

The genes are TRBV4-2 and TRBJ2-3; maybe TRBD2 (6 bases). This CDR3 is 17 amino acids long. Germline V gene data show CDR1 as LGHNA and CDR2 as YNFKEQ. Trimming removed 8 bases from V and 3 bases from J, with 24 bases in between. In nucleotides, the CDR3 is TGTGCCAGCTCCACTCCCGGACGGAGGGGTTTTACAGATACGCAGTATTTT. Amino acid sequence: CASSTPGRRGFTDTQYF.

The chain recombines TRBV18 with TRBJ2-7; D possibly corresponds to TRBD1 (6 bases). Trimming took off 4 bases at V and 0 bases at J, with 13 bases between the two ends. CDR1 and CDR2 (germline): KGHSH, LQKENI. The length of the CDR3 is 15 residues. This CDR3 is CASSHRVTSSYEQYF. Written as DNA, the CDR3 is TGTGCCAGCTCACACAGGGTAACCAGCTCCTACGAGCAGTACTTC.